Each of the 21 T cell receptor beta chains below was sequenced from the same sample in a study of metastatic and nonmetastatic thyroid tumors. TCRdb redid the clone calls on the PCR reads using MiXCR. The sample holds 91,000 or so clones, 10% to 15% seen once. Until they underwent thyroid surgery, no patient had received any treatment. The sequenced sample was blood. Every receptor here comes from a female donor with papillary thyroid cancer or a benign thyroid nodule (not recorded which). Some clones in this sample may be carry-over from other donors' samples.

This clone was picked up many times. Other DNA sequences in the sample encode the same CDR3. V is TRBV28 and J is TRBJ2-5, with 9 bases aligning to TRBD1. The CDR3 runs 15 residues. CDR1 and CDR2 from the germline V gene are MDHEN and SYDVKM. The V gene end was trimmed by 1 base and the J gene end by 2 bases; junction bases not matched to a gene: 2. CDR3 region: CASSLSGQGQETQYF. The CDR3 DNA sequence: TGTGCCAGCAGTTTATCAGGACAGGGGCAAGAGACCCAGTACTTC. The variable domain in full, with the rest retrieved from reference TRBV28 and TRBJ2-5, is DVKVTQSSRYLVKRTGEKVFLECVQDMDHENMFWYRQDPGLGLRLIYFSYDVKMKEKGDIPEGYSVSREKKERFSLILESASTNQTSMYLCASSLSGQGQETQYFGPGTRLLVL.

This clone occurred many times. CDR3 amino acids: CASSYSRNSNSPLHF. The CDR3 nucleotides read TGTGCCAGCAGTTACTCGAGGAATTCTAATTCACCCCTCCACTTT. The V call is TRBV6-6, the J call TRBJ1-6; unclear D gene. The germline gives CDR1 MNHNY, CDR2 SVGAGI (reference sequence). This CDR3 comprises 15 residues. The V end lost 0 bases, the J end lost 6 bases, and 9 bases lay between the germline ends.

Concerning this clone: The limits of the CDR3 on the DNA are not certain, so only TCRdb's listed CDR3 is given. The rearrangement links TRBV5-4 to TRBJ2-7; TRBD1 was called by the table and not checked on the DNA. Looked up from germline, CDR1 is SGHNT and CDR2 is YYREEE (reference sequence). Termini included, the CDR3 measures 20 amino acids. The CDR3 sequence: CASSLENYGYTFGSGTEQYF.

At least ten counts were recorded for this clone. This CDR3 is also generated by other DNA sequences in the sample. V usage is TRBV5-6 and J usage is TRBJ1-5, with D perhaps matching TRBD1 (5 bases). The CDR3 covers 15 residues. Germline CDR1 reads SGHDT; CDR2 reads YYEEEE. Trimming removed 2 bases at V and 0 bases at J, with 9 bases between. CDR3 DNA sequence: TGTGCCAGCAGCTTCTACAGGAGTAGCAATCAGCCCCAGCATTTT. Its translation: CASSFYRSSNQPQHF.

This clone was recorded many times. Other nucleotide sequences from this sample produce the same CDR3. As DNA, the CDR3 is TGTGCCAGCAGGTTAACAGAACCCCATGAAGCTTTCTTT. Its protein product is CASRLTEPHEAFF. The chain combines TRBV2 with TRBJ1-1; no clear D gene. This CDR3 is 13 amino acids long. V shed 6 bases and J shed 7 bases, with 15 bases lying between them. Germline assignment: CDR1 SNHLY and CDR2 FYNNEI.

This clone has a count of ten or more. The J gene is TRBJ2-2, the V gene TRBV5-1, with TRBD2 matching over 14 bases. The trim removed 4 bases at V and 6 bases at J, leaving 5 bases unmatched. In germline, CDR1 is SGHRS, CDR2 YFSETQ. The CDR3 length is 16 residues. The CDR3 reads CASSEGLAGDAGELFF. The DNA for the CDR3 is TGCGCCAGCAGCGAGGGACTAGCGGGAGATGCCGGGGAGCTGTTTTTT.

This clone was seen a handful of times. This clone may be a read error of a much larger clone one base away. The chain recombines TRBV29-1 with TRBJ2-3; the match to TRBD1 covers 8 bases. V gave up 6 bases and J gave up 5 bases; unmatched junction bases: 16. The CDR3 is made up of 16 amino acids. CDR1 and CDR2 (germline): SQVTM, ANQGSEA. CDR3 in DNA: TGCAGCGTCCCTTCATTTAGACAGGGGTTCATAGATACGCAGTATTTT. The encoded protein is CSVPSFRQGFIDTQYF.

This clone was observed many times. CDR3: CSATRTGYGANVLTF. In nucleotides, the CDR3 is TGCAGTGCTACCCGGACAGGGTATGGGGCCAACGTCCTGACTTTC. The J gene is TRBJ2-6, the V gene TRBV20-1; 8 bases match TRBD1. Germline lookup yields CDR1 DFQATT and CDR2 SNEGSKA (reference sequence). J was trimmed by 3 bases and V by 4 bases; bases with no gene match: 5. The CDR3 sequence is 15 residues long.

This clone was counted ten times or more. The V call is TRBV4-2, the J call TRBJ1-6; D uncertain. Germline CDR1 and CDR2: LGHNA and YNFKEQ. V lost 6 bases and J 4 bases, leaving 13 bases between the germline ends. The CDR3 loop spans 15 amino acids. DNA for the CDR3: TGTGCCAGCAGTCCGGACGGCTTTTATAATTCACCCCTCCACTTT. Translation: CASSPDGFYNSPLHF.

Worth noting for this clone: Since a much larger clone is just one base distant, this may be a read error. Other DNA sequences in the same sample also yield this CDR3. For the CDR3, the DNA is TGTGCCAGCAGTGACTCGGCAGGGTTGGGACTAGCGGGAGTGACAGATACGCAGTATTTT. Encoded protein: CASSDSAGLGLAGVTDTQYF. The rearrangement joins TRBV6-4 to TRBJ2-3; 14 positions match TRBD2. This CDR3 is built from 20 residues. V was clipped by 0 bases and J by 3 bases; unmatched bases: 11. The germline V gene encodes CDR1 MRHNA and CDR2 SNTAGT.

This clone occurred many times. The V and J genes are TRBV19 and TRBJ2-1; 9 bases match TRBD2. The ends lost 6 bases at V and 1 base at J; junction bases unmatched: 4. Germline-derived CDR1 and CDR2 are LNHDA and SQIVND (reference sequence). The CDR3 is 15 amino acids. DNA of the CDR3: TGTGCCAGTAGGGTTAGCGGGAGTTCCTACAATGAGCAGTTCTTC. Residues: CASRVSGSSYNEQFF.

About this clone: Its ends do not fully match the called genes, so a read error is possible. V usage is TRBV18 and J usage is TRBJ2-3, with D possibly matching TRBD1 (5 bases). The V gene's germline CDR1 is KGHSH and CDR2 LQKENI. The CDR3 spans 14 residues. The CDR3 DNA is TGTGCCAGCTCACCTCTCATGGGGCAAGATGCGCAGTATTTT. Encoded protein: CASSPLMGQDAQYF.

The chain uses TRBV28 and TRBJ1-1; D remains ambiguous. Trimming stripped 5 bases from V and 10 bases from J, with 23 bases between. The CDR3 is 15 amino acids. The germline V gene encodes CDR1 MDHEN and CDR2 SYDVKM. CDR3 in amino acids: CASSRPAGNKGGAFF. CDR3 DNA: TGTGCCAGCAGTCGCCCGGCAGGCAACAAGGGTGGAGCTTTCTTT.

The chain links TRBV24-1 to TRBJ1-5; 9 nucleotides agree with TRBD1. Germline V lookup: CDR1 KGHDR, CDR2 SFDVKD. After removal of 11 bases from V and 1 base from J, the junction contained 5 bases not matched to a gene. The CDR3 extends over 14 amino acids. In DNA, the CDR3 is TGTGCCATATTAACAGGGGGCAGCAATCAGCCCCAGCATTTT. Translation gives CAILTGGSNQPQHF.

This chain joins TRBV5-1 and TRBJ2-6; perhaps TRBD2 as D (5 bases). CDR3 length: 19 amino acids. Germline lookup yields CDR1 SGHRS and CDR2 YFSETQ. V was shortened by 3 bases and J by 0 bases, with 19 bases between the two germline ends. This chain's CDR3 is CASSSTTSTSTSGANVLTF. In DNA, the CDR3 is TGCGCCAGCAGCTCGACTACTTCTACCAGTACCTCTGGGGCCAACGTCCTGACTTTC.

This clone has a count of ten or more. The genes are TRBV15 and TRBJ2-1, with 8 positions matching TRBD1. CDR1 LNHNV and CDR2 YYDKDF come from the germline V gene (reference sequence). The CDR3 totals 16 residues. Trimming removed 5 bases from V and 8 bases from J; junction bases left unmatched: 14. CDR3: CATSPFSGQGYDEQFF. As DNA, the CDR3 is TGTGCCACCAGCCCTTTTTCTGGACAGGGATACGATGAGCAGTTCTTC.

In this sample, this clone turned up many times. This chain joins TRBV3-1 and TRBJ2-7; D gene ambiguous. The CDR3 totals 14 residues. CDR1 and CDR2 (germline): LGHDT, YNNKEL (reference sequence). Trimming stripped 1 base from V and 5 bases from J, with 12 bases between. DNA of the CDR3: TGTGCCAGCAGCCAAGGGGCCTCCCGTCACGAGCAGTACTTC. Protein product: CASSQGASRHEQYF.

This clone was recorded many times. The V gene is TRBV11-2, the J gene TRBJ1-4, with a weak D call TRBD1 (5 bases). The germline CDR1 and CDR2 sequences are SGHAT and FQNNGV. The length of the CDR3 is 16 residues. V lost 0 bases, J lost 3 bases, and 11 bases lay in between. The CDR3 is CASSLDGAGPNEKLFF. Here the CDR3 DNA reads TGTGCCAGCAGCTTAGATGGGGCAGGTCCTAATGAAAAACTGTTTTTT. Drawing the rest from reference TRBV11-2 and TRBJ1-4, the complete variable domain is EAGVAQSPRYKIIEKRQSVAFWCNPISGHATLYWYQQILGQGPKLLIQFQNNGVVDDSQLPKDRFSAERLKGVDSTLKIQPAKLEDSAVYLCASSLDGAGPNEKLFFGSGTQLSVL.

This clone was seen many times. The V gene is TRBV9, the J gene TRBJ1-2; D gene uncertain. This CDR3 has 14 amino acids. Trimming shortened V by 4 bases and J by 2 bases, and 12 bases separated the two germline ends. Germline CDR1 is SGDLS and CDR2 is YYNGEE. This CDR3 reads CASSIRLRNYGYTF. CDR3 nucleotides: TGTGCCAGCAGCATTCGCCTCCGAAACTATGGCTACACCTTC.

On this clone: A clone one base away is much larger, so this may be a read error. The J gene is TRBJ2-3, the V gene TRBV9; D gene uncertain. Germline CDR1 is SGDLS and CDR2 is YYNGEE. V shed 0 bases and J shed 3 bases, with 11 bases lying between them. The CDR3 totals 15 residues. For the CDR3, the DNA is TGTGCCAGCAGCGTAGAAGCCTGCGAGACAGATACGCAGTATTTT. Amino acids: CASSVEACETDTQYF. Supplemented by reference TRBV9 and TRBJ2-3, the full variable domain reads DSGVTQTPKHLITATGQRVTLRCSPRSGDLSVYWYQQSLDQGLQFLIQYYNGEERAKGNILERFSAQQFPDLHSELNLSSLELGDSALYFCASSVEACETDTQYFGPGTRLTVL.

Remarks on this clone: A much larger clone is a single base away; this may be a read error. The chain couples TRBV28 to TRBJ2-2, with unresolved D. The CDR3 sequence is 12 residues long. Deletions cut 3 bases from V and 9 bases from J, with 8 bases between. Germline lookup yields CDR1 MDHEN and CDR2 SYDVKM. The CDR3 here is CASSFSTWELFF. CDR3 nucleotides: TGTGCCAGCAGTTTTAGTACCTGGGAGCTGTTTTTT.